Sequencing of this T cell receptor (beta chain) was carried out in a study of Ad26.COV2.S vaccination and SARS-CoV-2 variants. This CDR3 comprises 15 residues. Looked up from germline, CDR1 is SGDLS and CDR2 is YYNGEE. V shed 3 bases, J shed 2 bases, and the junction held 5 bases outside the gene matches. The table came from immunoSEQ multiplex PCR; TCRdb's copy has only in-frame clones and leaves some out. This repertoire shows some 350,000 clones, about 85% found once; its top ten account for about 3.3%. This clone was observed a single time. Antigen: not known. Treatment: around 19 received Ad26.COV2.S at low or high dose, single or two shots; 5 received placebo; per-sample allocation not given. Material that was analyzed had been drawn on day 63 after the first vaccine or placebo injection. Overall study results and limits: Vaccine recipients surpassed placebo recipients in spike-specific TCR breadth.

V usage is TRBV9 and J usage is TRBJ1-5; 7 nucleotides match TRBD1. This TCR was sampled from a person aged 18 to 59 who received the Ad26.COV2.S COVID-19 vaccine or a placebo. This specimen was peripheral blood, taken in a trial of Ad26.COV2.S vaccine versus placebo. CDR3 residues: CASSGQGVGNQPQHF. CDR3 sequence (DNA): TGTGCCAGCAGCGGGCAGGGGGTGGGCAATCAGCCCCAGCATTTT.